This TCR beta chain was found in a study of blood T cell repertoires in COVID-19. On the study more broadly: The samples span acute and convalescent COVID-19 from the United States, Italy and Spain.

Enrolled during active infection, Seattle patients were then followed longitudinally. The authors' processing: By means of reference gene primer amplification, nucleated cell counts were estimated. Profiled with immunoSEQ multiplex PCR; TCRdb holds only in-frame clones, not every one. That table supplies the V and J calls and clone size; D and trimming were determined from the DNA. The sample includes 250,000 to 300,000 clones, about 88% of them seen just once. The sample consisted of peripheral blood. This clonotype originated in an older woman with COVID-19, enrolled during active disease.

The CDR3 region is CASSLALLSNQPQHF. CDR3 nucleotides: TGTGCCAGCAGCTTGGCCCTCCTAAGCAATCAGCCCCAGCATTTT. The gene calls are TRBV5-6 and TRBJ1-5, with unresolved D. This CDR3 is 15 amino acids long. Trimming shortened V by 0 bases and J by 1 base, and 8 bases separated the two germline ends. The V gene's germline CDR1 is SGHDT and CDR2 YYEEEE.